These 5 T cell receptor beta chains were all obtained from the same sample, sequenced in a study of cytomegalovirus exposure and HLA in healthy donors. Assay: immunoSEQ multiplex PCR; the TCRdb copy retains only in-frame clones and omits some. The table includes 150,000 to 200,000 clones, approximately 86% detected once. The sample consisted of PBMCs. These receptors came from a man between 18 and 35 years old in good health and CMV-seropositive.

Here the CDR3 reads CASSYSQEDPYEQYF. CDR3 nucleotide sequence: TGTGCCAGCAGTTACTCGCAGGAGGACCCCTACGAGCAGTACTTC. This rearrangement joins TRBV6-5 to TRBJ2-7, with D possibly matching TRBD2 (5 bases). Germline lookup yields CDR1 MNHEY and CDR2 SVGAGI. V dropped 0 bases and J dropped 2 bases, with 11 bases sitting between them. There are 15 residues in the CDR3.

J is TRBJ2-5 and V is TRBV6-1; D possibly corresponds to TRBD1 (5 bases). Germline values: CDR1 MNHNS, CDR2 SASEGT. V lost 3 bases and J 9 bases, leaving 11 bases between the germline ends. The CDR3 has 12 amino acids. The CDR3 DNA sequence: TGTGCCAGCAGTGAGGGGAAGGGGCCCCAGTACTTC. It translates to CASSEGKGPQYF.

The chain joins TRBV5-4 to TRBJ2-1, with 7 positions matching TRBD1. The CDR3 runs to 16 residues. Germline values: CDR1 SGHNT, CDR2 YYREEE (reference sequence). The J segment lost 1 base and the V segment lost 4 bases, leaving 8 bases of the junction unmatched. The CDR3 sequence is CASSGKQGRSYNEQFF. In nucleotides, the CDR3 is TGTGCCAGCAGCGGAAAACAGGGGCGATCCTACAATGAGCAGTTCTTC.

The chain carries TRBV6-5 and TRBJ1-5; D is ambiguous. Trimming removed 6 bases from V and 0 bases from J, with 12 bases in between. Germline lookup yields CDR1 MNHEY and CDR2 SVGAGI. This CDR3 spans 15 amino acids. As DNA, the CDR3 is TGTGCCAGCAGGACGACGGGATATAGCAATCAGCCCCAGCATTTT. It codes for CASRTTGYSNQPQHF.

The chain has TRBV2 and TRBJ1-2; D is uncertain. Trimming stripped 3 bases from V and 2 bases from J, with 16 bases between. The CDR3 spans 16 residues. CDR1 and CDR2 (germline): SNHLY, FYNNEI. CDR3 in amino acids: CASSEIGPGSNYGYTF. In DNA, the CDR3 is TGTGCCAGCAGTGAGATAGGTCCAGGATCAAACTATGGCTACACCTTC.